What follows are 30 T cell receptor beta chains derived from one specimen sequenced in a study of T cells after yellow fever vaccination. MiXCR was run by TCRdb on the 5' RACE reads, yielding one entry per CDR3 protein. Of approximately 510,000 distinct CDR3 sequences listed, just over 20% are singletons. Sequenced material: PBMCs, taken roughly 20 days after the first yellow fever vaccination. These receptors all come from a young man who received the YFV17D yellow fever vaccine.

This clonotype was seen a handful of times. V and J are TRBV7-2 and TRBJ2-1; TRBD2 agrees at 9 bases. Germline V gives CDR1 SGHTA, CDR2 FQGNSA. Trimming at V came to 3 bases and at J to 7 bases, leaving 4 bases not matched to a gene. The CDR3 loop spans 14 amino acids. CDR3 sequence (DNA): TGTGCCAGCAGCTTTCTAGCGGGGCGGAATGAGCAGTTCTTC. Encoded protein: CASSFLAGRNEQFF.

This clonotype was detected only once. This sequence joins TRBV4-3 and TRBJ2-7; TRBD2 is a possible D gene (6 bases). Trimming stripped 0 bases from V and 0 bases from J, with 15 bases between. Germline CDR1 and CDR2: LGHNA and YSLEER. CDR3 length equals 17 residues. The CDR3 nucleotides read TGCGCCAGCAGCCAAGATCATCGCCTGGACTACTCCTACGAGCAGTACTTC. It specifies CASSQDHRLDYSYEQYF.

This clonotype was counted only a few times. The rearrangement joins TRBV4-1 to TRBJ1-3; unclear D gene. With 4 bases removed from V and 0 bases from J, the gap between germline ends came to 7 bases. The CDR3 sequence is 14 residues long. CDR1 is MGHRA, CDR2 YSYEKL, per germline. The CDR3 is CASSPRSSGNTIYF. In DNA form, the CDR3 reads TGCGCCAGCAGCCCGAGGAGCTCTGGAAACACCATATATTTT.

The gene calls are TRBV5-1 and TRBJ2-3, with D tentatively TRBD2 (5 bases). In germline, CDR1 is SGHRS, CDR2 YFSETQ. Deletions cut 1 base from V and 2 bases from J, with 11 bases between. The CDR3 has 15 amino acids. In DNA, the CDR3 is TGCGCCAGCAGCTTGTTGAGCGGATTCACAGATACGCAGTATTTT. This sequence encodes CASSLLSGFTDTQYF.

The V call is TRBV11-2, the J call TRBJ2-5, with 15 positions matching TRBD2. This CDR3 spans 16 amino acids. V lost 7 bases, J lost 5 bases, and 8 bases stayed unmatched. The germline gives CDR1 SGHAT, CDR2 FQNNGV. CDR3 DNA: TGTGCCAGCACCACGGGACTAGCGGGGGGTCGGGAGACCCAGTACTTC. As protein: CASTTGLAGGRETQYF.

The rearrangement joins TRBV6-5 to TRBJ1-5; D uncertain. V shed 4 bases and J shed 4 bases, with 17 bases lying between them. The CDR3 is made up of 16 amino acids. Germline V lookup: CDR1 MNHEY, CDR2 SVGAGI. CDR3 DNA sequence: TGTGCCAGCAGTTCCTCGAGAGGGAGGGAGAATCAGCCCCAGCATTTT. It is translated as CASSSSRGRENQPQHF.

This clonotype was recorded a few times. The CDR3 reads CASSLFTANYGYTF. The CDR3 DNA follows: TGCGCCAGCAGCCTCTTCACAGCTAACTATGGCTACACCTTC. J is TRBJ1-2 and V is TRBV5-1; D gene ambiguous. Between the trimmed V and J ends, which lost 4 bases and 0 bases, there was a span of 10 bases. Germline V CDR1 and CDR2: SGHRS, YFSETQ. The CDR3 is 14 residues long.

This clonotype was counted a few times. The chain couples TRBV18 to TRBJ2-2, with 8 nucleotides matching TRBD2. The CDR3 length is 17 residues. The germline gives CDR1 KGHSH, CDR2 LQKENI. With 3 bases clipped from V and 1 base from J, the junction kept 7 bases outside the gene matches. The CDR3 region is CASSPTVTSGNTGELFF. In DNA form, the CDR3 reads TGTGCCAGCTCACCGACCGTTACTAGCGGGAACACCGGGGAGCTGTTTTTT.

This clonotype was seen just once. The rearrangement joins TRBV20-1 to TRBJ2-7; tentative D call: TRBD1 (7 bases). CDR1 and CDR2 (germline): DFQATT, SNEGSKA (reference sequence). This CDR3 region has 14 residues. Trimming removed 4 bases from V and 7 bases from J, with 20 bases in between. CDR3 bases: TGCAGTGCTATTCTCGGAGGGGGCTTAGGAGAGCAGTACTTC. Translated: CSAILGGGLGEQYF.

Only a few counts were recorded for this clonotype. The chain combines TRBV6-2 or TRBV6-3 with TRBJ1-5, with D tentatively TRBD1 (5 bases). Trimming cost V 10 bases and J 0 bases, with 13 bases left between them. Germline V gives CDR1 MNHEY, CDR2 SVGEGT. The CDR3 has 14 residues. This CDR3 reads CATKRGYSNQPQHF. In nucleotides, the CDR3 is TGTGCCACCAAGCGGGGCTATAGCAATCAGCCCCAGCATTTT.

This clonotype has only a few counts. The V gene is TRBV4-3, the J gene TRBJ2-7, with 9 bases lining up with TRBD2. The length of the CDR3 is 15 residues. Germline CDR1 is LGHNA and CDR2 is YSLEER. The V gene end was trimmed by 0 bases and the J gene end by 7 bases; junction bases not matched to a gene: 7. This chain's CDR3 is CASSQDAGGPREQYF. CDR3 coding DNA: TGCGCCAGCAGCCAAGATGCGGGGGGGCCGAGGGAGCAGTACTTC.

The CDR3 DNA follows: TGTGCCAGTAGTAAAACAGTGACAGGGTCCGGGGAGCTGTTTTTT. The encoded protein is CASSKTVTGSGELFF. The chain recombines TRBV19 with TRBJ2-2; 7 bases agree with TRBD1. Germline V CDR1 and CDR2: LNHDA, SQIVND (reference sequence). V was clipped by 4 bases and J by 6 bases; unmatched bases: 8. This CDR3 has 15 residues.

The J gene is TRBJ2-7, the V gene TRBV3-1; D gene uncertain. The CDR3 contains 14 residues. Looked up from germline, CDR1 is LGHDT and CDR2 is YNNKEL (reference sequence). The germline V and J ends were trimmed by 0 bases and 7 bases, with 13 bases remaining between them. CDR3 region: CASSQDPFFGEQYF. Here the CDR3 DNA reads TGTGCCAGCAGCCAAGATCCCTTTTTTGGGGAGCAGTACTTC.

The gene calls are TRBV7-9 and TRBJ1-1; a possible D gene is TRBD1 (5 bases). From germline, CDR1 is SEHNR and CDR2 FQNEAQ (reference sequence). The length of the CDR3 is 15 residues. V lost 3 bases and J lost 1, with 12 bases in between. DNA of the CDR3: TGTGCCAGCAGCTTGGAGCGGACACAGAACACTGAAGCTTTCTTT. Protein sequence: CASSLERTQNTEAFF.

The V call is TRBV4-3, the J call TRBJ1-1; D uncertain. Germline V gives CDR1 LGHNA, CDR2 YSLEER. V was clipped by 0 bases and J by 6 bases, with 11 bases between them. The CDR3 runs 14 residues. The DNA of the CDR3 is TGCGCCAGCAGCCAAGATGAGAAAGTACCTGAAGCTTTCTTT. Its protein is CASSQDEKVPEAFF.

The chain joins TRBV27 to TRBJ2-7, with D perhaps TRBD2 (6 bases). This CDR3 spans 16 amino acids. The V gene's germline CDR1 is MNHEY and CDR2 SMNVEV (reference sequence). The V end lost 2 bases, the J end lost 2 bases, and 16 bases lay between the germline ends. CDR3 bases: TGTGCCAGCAGTTTAGGGAGGCCAGGGTTAACCTACGAGCAGTACTTC. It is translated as CASSLGRPGLTYEQYF.

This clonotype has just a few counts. The CDR3 nucleotides read TGTGCCAGCAACCCGGAAGTGCGGGGGGCCACAGATACGCAGTATTTT. Its protein product is CASNPEVRGATDTQYF. The chain joins TRBV5-5 to TRBJ2-3; 8 bases line up with TRBD2. The germline V gene encodes CDR1 SGHKS and CDR2 YYEKEE (reference sequence). The CDR3 covers 16 residues. With V trimmed by 6 bases and J by 2 bases, 11 bases remained unmatched.

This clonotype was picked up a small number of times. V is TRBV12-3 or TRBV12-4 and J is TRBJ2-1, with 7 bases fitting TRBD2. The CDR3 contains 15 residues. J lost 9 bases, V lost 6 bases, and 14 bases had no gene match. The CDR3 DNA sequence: TGTGCCAGCAGCCGGACTAGAGTTCCCGTAATTGAGCAGTTCTTC. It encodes CASSRTRVPVIEQFF.

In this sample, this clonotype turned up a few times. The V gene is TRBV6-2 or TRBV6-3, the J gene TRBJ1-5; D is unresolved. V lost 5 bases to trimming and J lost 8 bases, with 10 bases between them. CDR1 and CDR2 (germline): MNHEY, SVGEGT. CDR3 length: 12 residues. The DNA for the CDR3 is TGTGCCAGCAGTCCCCCGTGGGAGCCCCAGCATTTT. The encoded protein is CASSPPWEPQHF.

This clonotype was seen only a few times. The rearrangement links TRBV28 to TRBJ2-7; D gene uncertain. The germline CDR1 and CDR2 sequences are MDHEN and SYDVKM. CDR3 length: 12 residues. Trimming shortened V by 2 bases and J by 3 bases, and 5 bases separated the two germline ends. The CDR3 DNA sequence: TGTGCCAGCAGTTTACCGGGCTACGAGCAGTACGTC. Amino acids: CASSLPGYEQYV.

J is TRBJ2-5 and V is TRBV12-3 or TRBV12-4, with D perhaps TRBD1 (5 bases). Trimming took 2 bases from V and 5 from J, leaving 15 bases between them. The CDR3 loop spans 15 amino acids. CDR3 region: CASSLQGTMRETQYF. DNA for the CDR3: TGTGCCAGCAGTTTACAGGGCACAATGAGGGAGACCCAGTACTTC.

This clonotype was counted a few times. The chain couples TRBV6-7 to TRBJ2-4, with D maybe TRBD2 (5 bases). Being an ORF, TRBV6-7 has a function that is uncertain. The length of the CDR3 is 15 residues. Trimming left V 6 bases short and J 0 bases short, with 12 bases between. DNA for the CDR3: TGTGCCAGCAGCCCCGGGGATTTAGCCAAAAACATTCAGTACTTC. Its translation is CASSPGDLAKNIQYF.

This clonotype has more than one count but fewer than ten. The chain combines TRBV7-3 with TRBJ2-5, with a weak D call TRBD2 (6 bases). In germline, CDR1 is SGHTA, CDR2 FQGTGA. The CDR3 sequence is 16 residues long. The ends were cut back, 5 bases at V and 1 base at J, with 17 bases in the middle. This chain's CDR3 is CASSAVDRGTQETQYF. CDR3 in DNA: TGTGCCAGCAGCGCGGTGGACCGGGGGACCCAAGAGACCCAGTACTTC.

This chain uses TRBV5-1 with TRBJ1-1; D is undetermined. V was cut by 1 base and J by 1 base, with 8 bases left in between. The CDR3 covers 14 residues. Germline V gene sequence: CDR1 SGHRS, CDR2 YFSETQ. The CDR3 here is CASSLWRQNTEAFF. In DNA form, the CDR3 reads TGCGCCAGCAGCTTGTGGAGGCAGAACACTGAAGCTTTCTTT.

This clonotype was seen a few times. The CDR3 coding sequence is TGCAGTGCTCTTCCGGGACAGAGAAAAGAGACCCAGTACTTC. Translating gives CSALPGQRKETQYF. The chain couples TRBV20-1 to TRBJ2-5, with TRBD1 matching 7 bases. The CDR3 extends over 14 amino acids. V lost 5 bases to trimming and J lost 3 bases; unmatched junction nucleotides: 9. CDR1 and CDR2 from the germline V gene are DFQATT and SNEGSKA (reference sequence).

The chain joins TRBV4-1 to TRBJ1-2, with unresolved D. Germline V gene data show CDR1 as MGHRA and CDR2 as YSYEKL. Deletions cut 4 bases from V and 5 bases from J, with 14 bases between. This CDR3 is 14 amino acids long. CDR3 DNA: TGCGCCAGCAGCCGAACCCGGACCCCGTATGGCTACACCTTC. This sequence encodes CASSRTRTPYGYTF.

The CDR3 DNA reads TGTGCCAGCAGTTTATCGTTTTTAGGAGGGGGGGCATTGGAGACCCAGTACTTC. As protein: CASSLSFLGGGALETQYF. The chain employs TRBV27 and TRBJ2-5; D might be TRBD2 (7 bases). Germline V CDR1 and CDR2: MNHEY, SMNVEV (reference sequence). This CDR3 contains 18 residues. With 0 bases removed from V and 5 bases from J, the gap between germline ends came to 22 bases.

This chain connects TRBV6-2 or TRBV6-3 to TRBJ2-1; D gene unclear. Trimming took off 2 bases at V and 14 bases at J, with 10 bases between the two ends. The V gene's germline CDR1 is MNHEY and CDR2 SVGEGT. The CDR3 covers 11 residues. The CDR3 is CASSYVSRKFF. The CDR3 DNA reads TGTGCCAGCAGTTACGTGTCCCGGAAGTTCTTC.

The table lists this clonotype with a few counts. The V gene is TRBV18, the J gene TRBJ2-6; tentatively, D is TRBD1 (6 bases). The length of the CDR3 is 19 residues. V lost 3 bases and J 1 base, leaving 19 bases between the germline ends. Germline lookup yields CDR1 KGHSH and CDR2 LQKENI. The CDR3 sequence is CASSPPTDRIASGANVLTF. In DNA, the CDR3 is TGTGCCAGCTCACCCCCTACCGACAGGATTGCTTCTGGGGCCAACGTCCTGACTTTC.

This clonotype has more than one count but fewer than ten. As DNA, the CDR3 is TGTGCCAGCAGCGCCACGGGACTAGCGGGTACAGATACGCAGTATTTT. Encoded protein: CASSATGLAGTDTQYF. The rearrangement joins TRBV9 to TRBJ2-3; 12 nucleotides agree with TRBD2. V lost 3 bases and J lost 3; bases outside the gene matches: 5. The CDR3 spans 16 residues. Germline V CDR1 and CDR2: SGDLS, YYNGEE.